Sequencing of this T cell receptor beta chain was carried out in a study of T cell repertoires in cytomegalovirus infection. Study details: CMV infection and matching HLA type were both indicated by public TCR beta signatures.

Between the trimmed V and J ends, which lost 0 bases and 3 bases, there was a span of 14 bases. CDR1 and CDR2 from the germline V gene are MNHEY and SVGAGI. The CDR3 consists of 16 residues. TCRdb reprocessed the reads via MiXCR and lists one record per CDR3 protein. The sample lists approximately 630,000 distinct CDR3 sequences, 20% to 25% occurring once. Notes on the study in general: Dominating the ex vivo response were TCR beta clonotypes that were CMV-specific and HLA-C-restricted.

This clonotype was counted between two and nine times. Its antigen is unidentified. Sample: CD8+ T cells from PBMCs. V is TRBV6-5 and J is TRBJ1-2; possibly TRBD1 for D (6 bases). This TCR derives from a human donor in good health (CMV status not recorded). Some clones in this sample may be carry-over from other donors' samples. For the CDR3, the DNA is TGTGCCAGCAGTTACTCCATTGCAGGGGCGGACTATGGCTACACCTTC. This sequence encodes CASSYSIAGADYGYTF.